The clone carrying this T cell receptor beta chain was seen more than once but under ten times. Reverse transcribing all isolated RNA meant expressed TCRB transcripts were sequenced. Some clones are missing from TCRdb's copy, which holds only in-frame ones; the method was immunoSEQ multiplex PCR. The sample yields around 450,000 clones, 10% to 12% seen once. This entry belongs to a study of beta chain features in type 1 diabetes. Per the germline V gene, CDR1 is SNHLY and CDR2 is FYNNEI. Unmatched junction bases numbered 7, after V lost 10 bases and J lost 2 bases. The CDR3 is 14 residues long. The specimen sequenced was naive CD4+ T cells from blood. The rearrangement links TRBV2 to TRBJ2-3, with 9 positions matching TRBD2. This TCR was recovered from a woman aged 18-29 years in good health. The CDR3: CATQTSGPTDTQYF. The CDR3 coding sequence is TGTGCCACGCAGACTAGCGGACCCACAGATACGCAGTATTTT.